The 11 T cell receptor beta chains listed next were all sequenced from one sample in a study of control samples from healthy donors and cancer patients. TCRdb keeps only in-frame clones here, not all; method: immunoSEQ multiplex PCR. The data contain 150,000 or so clones, 85% to 95% of them singletons. Sample: blood. The receptors originated from a woman in her forties in good health.

The gene calls are TRBV5-8 and TRBJ1-1; 8 bases are a match to TRBD1. V dropped 4 bases and J dropped 5; count of bases not matched to a gene: 10. Germline CDR1 is SGHTS and CDR2 is YDEGEE. The CDR3 is 15 residues long. DNA of the CDR3: TGTGCCAGCAGCCTATTAACAGGGGGGAGGACTGAAGCTTTCTTT. Protein sequence: CASSLLTGGRTEAFF.

J is TRBJ2-7 and V is TRBV11-2; D is uncertain. CDR1 is SGHAT and CDR2 is FQNNGV in the germline V gene. This CDR3 is 16 amino acids long. Trimming pared 5 bases from V and 2 bases from J, leaving 19 bases between. The CDR3 loop is CASSRWAVPEAYEQYF. CDR3 DNA: TGTGCCAGCAGCCGCTGGGCGGTCCCGGAAGCCTACGAGCAGTACTTC.

The rearrangement joins TRBV18 to TRBJ2-7; 9 nucleotides match TRBD1. Trimming at V came to 5 bases and at J to 2 bases, leaving 7 bases not matched to a gene. Looked up from germline, CDR1 is KGHSH and CDR2 is LQKENI. The CDR3 has 15 amino acids. CDR3 protein: CASSAGQGTTYEQYF. The CDR3 bases are TGTGCCAGCTCAGCCGGACAGGGGACGACCTACGAGCAGTACTTC.

The chain has TRBV6-5 and TRBJ1-1, with 11 bases lining up with TRBD1. Trimming removed 6 bases from V and 10 bases from J; junction bases left unmatched: 10. The CDR3 spans 14 residues. In germline, CDR1 is MNHEY, CDR2 SVGAGI. CDR3 loop: CASRQGQGVGGAFF. The DNA of the CDR3 is TGTGCCAGCAGGCAGGGACAGGGGGTCGGGGGAGCTTTCTTT.

The chain joins TRBV29-1 to TRBJ1-5; possibly TRBD1 for D (5 bases). CDR1 SQVTM and CDR2 ANQGSEA come from the germline V gene. V gave up 4 bases and J gave up 1 base, with 11 bases separating them. The CDR3 covers 14 residues. As DNA, the CDR3 is TGCAGCGTTGTTGTGGGGACGAGCAATCAGCCCCAGCATTTT. Its translation: CSVVVGTSNQPQHF.

The V and J genes are TRBV11-3 and TRBJ2-2; 13 bases are a match to TRBD2. The germline gives CDR1 SGHNT, CDR2 YENEEA. V lost 1 base and J lost 0; bases outside the gene matches: 5. This CDR3 contains 19 residues. CDR3 nucleotide sequence: TGTGCCAGCAGCTTAGCCCCAGGACTAGCGGGGGCGAACACCGGGGAGCTGTTTTTT. Protein product: CASSLAPGLAGANTGELFF.

V usage is TRBV27 and J usage is TRBJ2-1; D possibly matches TRBD1 or TRBD2 (5 bases each). This CDR3 region has 13 residues. V lost 2 bases, J lost 9 bases, and 11 bases lay in between. The germline CDR1 and CDR2 sequences are MNHEY and SMNVEV (reference sequence). The chain's CDR3 is CASSLQGVREQFF. The DNA of the CDR3 is TGTGCCAGCAGTTTACAGGGAGTGCGTGAGCAGTTCTTC.

This sequence joins TRBV5-1 and TRBJ2-1; no reliable D call. Germline V gene data show CDR1 as SGHRS and CDR2 as YFSETQ. This CDR3 is built from 13 residues. The germline V and J ends were trimmed by 7 bases and 9 bases, with 17 bases remaining between them. The CDR3 sequence: CASCLNIAAEQFF. Written as DNA, the CDR3 is TGCGCCAGCTGCCTAAATATAGCAGCTGAGCAGTTCTTC.

The chain couples TRBV18 to TRBJ1-1, with 7 bases fitting TRBD1. Germline trimming cut 6 bases from V and 3 bases from J; bases unmatched to any gene: 7. Germline V gene sequence: CDR1 KGHSH, CDR2 LQKENI. The CDR3 runs 14 residues. The CDR3 coding sequence is TGTGCCAGCTCCTTCCAGGGGGTTGACACTGAAGCTTTCTTT. Translating it yields CASSFQGVDTEAFF. Looking up the rest from reference TRBV18 and TRBJ1-1 gives the full variable domain: NAGVMQNPRHLVRRRGQEARLRCSPMKGHSHVYWYRQLPEEGLKFMVYLQKENIIDESGMPKERFSAEFPKEGPSILRIQQVVRGDSAAYFCASSFQGVDTEAFFGQGTRLTVV.

In its sample, this clone was seen once. The chain joins TRBV7-9 to TRBJ2-1; TRBD2 matches 12 bases. The germline gives CDR1 SEHNR, CDR2 FQNEAQ (reference sequence). J was trimmed by 3 bases and V by 6 bases; bases with no gene match: 6. This CDR3 is 16 amino acids long. CDR3 coding DNA: TGTGCCAGCAGTCGGACTAGCGGGGTGTACTACAATGAGCAGTTCTTC. Its translation: CASSRTSGVYYNEQFF.

The chain is built from TRBV5-6 and TRBJ2-1, with TRBD2 identical over 8 bases. Germline values: CDR1 SGHDT, CDR2 YYEEEE. Germline trimming cut 4 bases from V and 0 bases from J; bases unmatched to any gene: 6. The CDR3 runs to 16 residues. In nucleotides, the CDR3 is TGTGCCAGCAGCACTGGACTAGCCCGCTCCTACAATGAGCAGTTCTTC. Residues: CASSTGLARSYNEQFF.